This passage covers 4 T cell receptor beta chains from one sample sequenced in a study of identical twins. TCRdb independently ran MiXCR on the 5' RACE reads; one entry per CDR3 protein. The profile shows 300,000 to 350,000 distinct CDR3 sequences, roughly an eighth of them singletons. These data also featured in a second study, about yellow fever vaccine responses in identical twins.

The sequencing sample was made of CD8+ T cells sorted from blood. The receptors were gathered from a woman aged 18-29 years in good health.

V usage is TRBV11-2 and J usage is TRBJ2-3; D is perhaps TRBD1 or TRBD2 (5 bases each). Trimming took off 5 bases at V and 0 bases at J, with 15 bases between the two ends. Germline-derived CDR1 and CDR2 are SGHAT and FQNNGV. This CDR3 is 16 amino acids long. CDR3 sequence (DNA): TGTGCCAGCAGCCCGACGGGACGGAGGAGCACAGATACGCAGTATTTT. Translated: CASSPTGRRSTDTQYF.

This clonotype was seen only a few times. V is TRBV20-1 and J is TRBJ2-7; a weak D match, TRBD1 (6 bases). The germline CDR1 and CDR2 sequences are DFQATT and SNEGSKA (reference sequence). The CDR3 is 13 amino acids. V lost 5 bases, J lost 2 bases, and 13 bases lay in between. In DNA form, the CDR3 reads TGCAGTGCTCACTCGGACAGTCCCTACGAGCAGTACTTC. Amino acids: CSAHSDSPYEQYF.

In this sample, this clonotype turned up many times. The chain is built from TRBV9 and TRBJ2-7; the match to TRBD2 covers 7 bases. CDR3 size: 15 residues. V gave up 0 bases and J gave up 0 bases; unmatched junction bases: 3. Looked up from germline, CDR1 is SGDLS and CDR2 is YYNGEE. The CDR3 sequence: CASSVGASGSYEQYF. The DNA of the CDR3 is TGTGCCAGCAGCGTAGGGGCTAGCGGCTCCTACGAGCAGTACTTC.

In this sample, this clonotype turned up a few times. The V and J genes are TRBV18 and TRBJ2-5; D remains unclear. V was shortened by 1 base and J by 5 bases, with 14 bases between the two germline ends. CDR3 length equals 15 residues. Germline loops: CDR1 KGHSH, CDR2 LQKENI. CDR3 DNA sequence: TGTGCCAGCTCACCACAGTACGGTAGCACGGAGACCCAGTACTTC. It codes for CASSPQYGSTETQYF.